Shown below are 29 T cell receptor beta chains from a single sample sequenced in a study of early T cells in non-severe SARS-CoV-2 infection. TCRdb fed the 5' RACE reads into MiXCR, producing one record per CDR3 protein. Altogether tens of thousands of distinct CDR3 sequences are present, roughly 5.7% being singletons, with the ten largest covering 4.8%. Material for sequencing was whole blood. The receptors shown here come from an adult who was a healthcare worker with PCR-confirmed SARS-CoV-2 infection or an uninfected control (not recorded which).

This clonotype has a count of ten or more. This sequence joins TRBV3-1 and TRBJ2-7; no definite D call. The ends were cut back, 6 bases at V and 5 bases at J, with 14 bases in the middle. Germline V CDR1 and CDR2: LGHDT, YNNKEL (reference sequence). The CDR3 has 13 amino acids. The CDR3 sequence is CASSLNRRDEQYF. CDR3 bases: TGTGCCAGCAGTCTAAACCGACGGGACGAGCAGTACTTC.

On this clonotype itself: A much more abundant neighbour one base away suggests this may be a read error. V and J are TRBV5-1 and TRBJ2-1, with a tentative D call TRBD2 (5 bases). This CDR3 contains 13 residues. The V end lost 9 bases, the J end lost 4 bases, and 14 bases lay between the germline ends. From germline, CDR1 is SGHRS and CDR2 YFSETQ. The CDR3 DNA follows: TGCGCCAACACAAGCGGATCGTACAATGAGCAGTTCTTC. Its protein product is CANTSGSYNEQFF.

This clonotype qualifies as medium-sized (0.01 to 0.1%). This chain connects TRBV7-8 to TRBJ2-5, with unresolved D. The V gene lost 1 base and the J gene lost 5 bases, with 8 bases spanning the gap. The CDR3 extends over 13 amino acids. CDR1 and CDR2 (germline): SGHVS, FQNEAQ. The CDR3: CASSLGDRETQYF. The CDR3 DNA reads TGTGCCAGCAGCTTAGGGGATAGGGAGACCCAGTACTTC.

This clonotype has just a few counts. V usage is TRBV29-1 and J usage is TRBJ2-2; no clear D. Trimming removed 7 bases at V and 1 base at J, with 7 bases between. The germline gives CDR1 SQVTM, CDR2 ANQGSEA. The CDR3 length is 12 residues. In nucleotides, the CDR3 is TGCAGCGCCCGAGTGAACACCGGGGAGCTGTTTTTT. Amino acid sequence: CSARVNTGELFF.

This clonotype occurred many times. The rearrangement joins TRBV4-1 to TRBJ1-1, with D tentatively TRBD1 (5 bases). Deletions cut 1 base from V and 1 base from J, with 16 bases between. This CDR3 has 17 amino acids. Germline V CDR1 and CDR2: MGHRA, YSYEKL. The CDR3 region is CASSQGRGGRWNTEAFF. CDR3 sequence (DNA): TGCGCCAGCAGCCAAGGCCGGGGCGGCCGATGGAACACTGAAGCTTTCTTT.

J is TRBJ1-1 and V is TRBV30; no clear D gene. V was clipped by 3 bases and J by 2 bases, with 19 bases between them. The CDR3 runs to 16 residues. Germline V lookup: CDR1 GTSNPN, CDR2 SVGIG (reference sequence). This CDR3 reads CAWSSPRKTYNTEAFF. The CDR3 bases are TGTGCCTGGAGCTCCCCAAGAAAGACATACAACACTGAAGCTTTCTTT.

This clonotype has at least ten counts. The conserved phenylalanine or tryptophan is not found at the CDR3 terminus, so this likely reflects a read error. The chain couples TRBV4-1 to TRBJ2-7; D is ambiguous. The CDR3 extends over 15 amino acids. The ends were cut back, 2 bases at V and 6 bases at J, with 17 bases in the middle. CDR1 and CDR2 (germline): MGHRA, YSYEKL. The CDR3 DNA reads as TGCGCCAGCAGCCAATTATTGGTCTCGGCGGTCGAGCAGTACTCC. This gives the protein CASSQLLVSAVEQYS.

The rearrangement links TRBV4-1 to TRBJ2-2; 10 bases agree with TRBD1. J lost 5 bases, V lost 4 bases, and 7 bases had no gene match. Per germline, CDR1 MGHRA and CDR2 YSYEKL. This CDR3 comprises 16 residues. The CDR3 region has the DNA TGCGCCAGCAGCCGGCTAGGACAGGGGGGAACCGGGGAGCTGTTTTTT. Protein: CASSRLGQGGTGELFF.

This clonotype was picked up many times. The chain joins TRBV6-5 to TRBJ2-7; TRBD2 matches at 13 bases. The junction had 3 bases not matched to a gene; V was cut back by 2 bases and J by 5 bases. The germline CDR1 and CDR2 sequences are MNHEY and SVGAGI. CDR3 size: 15 residues. The CDR3 sequence is CASSYRTSGSHEQYF. CDR3 DNA: TGTGCCAGCAGTTACCGGACTAGCGGGAGCCACGAGCAGTACTTC.

This clonotype is labeled medium-sized. This chain links TRBV20-1 with TRBJ2-7, with a tentative D call TRBD1 (6 bases). The CDR3 is 13 residues long. Trimming cost V 6 bases and J 5 bases, with 17 bases left between them. Germline loops: CDR1 DFQATT, CDR2 SNEGSKA (reference sequence). The DNA for the CDR3 is TGCAGTGCCCCGATTGGACAGCGCCACGAGCAGTACTTC. Translating it yields CSAPIGQRHEQYF.

About this clonotype: A much more abundant neighbour one base away suggests this may be a read error. The chain couples TRBV28 to TRBJ2-5, with D uncertain. V gave up 4 bases and J gave up 2 bases, with 11 bases separating them. The germline CDR1 and CDR2 sequences are MDHEN and SYDVKM. CDR3 length: 14 amino acids. The CDR3 sequence is CASSSRTFQETQYF. DNA for the CDR3: TGTGCCAGCAGTTCTAGGACCTTTCAAGAGACCCAGTACTTC.

This clonotype was seen repeatedly, ten times or more. The chain employs TRBV5-5 and TRBJ2-7; D unclear. The CDR3 loop spans 12 amino acids. V dropped 0 bases and J dropped 7 bases, with 8 bases sitting between them. The germline gives CDR1 SGHKS, CDR2 YYEKEE (reference sequence). The DNA for the CDR3 is TGTGCCAGCAGCTTGGGCAATAGGGAGCAGTACTTC. Translated: CASSLGNREQYF.

This clonotype occurred many times. V and J are TRBV29-1 and TRBJ1-1; D call uncertain. The CDR3 sequence is 16 residues long. CDR1 SQVTM and CDR2 ANQGSEA come from the germline V gene. V was trimmed by 5 bases and J by 5 bases, leaving 24 bases between them. The CDR3 here is CSVSSTLGVRGTEAFF. DNA of the CDR3: TGCAGCGTTTCCTCCACTCTCGGGGTCCGAGGGACTGAAGCTTTCTTT.

This clonotype has at least ten counts. The rearrangement links TRBV7-8 to TRBJ2-3; tentative D call: TRBD2 (5 bases). Germline lookup yields CDR1 SGHVS and CDR2 FQNEAQ. There are 12 residues in the CDR3. V was pared by 6 bases and J by 4 bases, with 8 bases between. CDR3 coding DNA: TGTGCCAGCAGTCCCGGGGCAGATACGCAGTATTTT. Translating it yields CASSPGADTQYF.

The table lists this clonotype with many counts. The V gene is TRBV20-1, the J gene TRBJ2-5, with 13 bases identical to TRBD2. CDR3 length equals 15 residues. V gave up 2 bases and J gave up 4 bases; unmatched junction bases: 4. Germline V gives CDR1 DFQATT, CDR2 SNEGSKA (reference sequence). The CDR3 region has the DNA TGCAGTGCTAGACGGGGACTAGCGGGATCAGAGACCCAGTACTTC. Its translation: CSARRGLAGSETQYF.

This clonotype was counted at least ten times. The rearrangement uses TRBV11-3 and TRBJ2-2; TRBD2 might be the D (6 bases). The CDR3 has 15 amino acids. V was shortened by 5 bases and J by 1 base, with 11 bases between the two germline ends. CDR1 and CDR2 from the germline V gene are SGHNT and YENEEA. The CDR3 region has the DNA TGTGCCAGCAGCCCCGGGACTGGGAACACCGGGGAGCTGTTTTTT. Amino acid sequence: CASSPGTGNTGELFF.

This clonotype occurred many times. This CDR3 is CASRHEGGRANEKLFF. CDR3 nucleotides: TGCGCCAGCAGGCATGAGGGGGGGCGCGCTAATGAAAAACTGTTTTTT. This rearrangement joins TRBV4-1 to TRBJ1-4; perhaps TRBD1 as D (6 bases). The V end lost 6 bases, the J end lost 3 bases, and 17 bases lay between the germline ends. The CDR3 loop spans 16 amino acids. Per germline, CDR1 MGHRA and CDR2 YSYEKL.

This clonotype is classed as medium-sized (0.01 to 0.1%). The CDR3 is CATSTEETQYF. The CDR3 DNA reads TGTGCCACCAGTACGGAAGAGACCCAGTACTTC. This chain links TRBV24-1 with TRBJ2-5, with D hard to call. In germline, CDR1 is KGHDR, CDR2 SFDVKD. V was trimmed by 6 bases and J by 3 bases, leaving 4 bases between them. CDR3 size: 11 residues.

The chain recombines TRBV12-3 or TRBV12-4 with TRBJ2-7; the D gene is possibly TRBD1 (6 bases). CDR3 length equals 18 residues. V lost 6 bases and J lost 3, with 27 bases in between. In DNA, the CDR3 is TGTGCCAGCAGCGAAGGGACACCGGTCATCAGAACCAGCTACGAGCAGTACTTC. Translating gives CASSEGTPVIRTSYEQYF.

In its sample, this clonotype was seen many times. V gene TRBV18 combines with J gene TRBJ1-1; tentatively, D is TRBD1 (5 bases). This CDR3 has 15 residues. Trimming stripped 3 bases from V and 5 bases from J, with 16 bases between. Germline V lookup: CDR1 KGHSH, CDR2 LQKENI. CDR3 amino acids: CASSPSGSRGTEAFF. The CDR3 nucleotides read TGTGCCAGCTCACCGTCAGGGTCTAGAGGGACTGAAGCTTTCTTT.

Ten or more counts support this clonotype. The rearrangement uses TRBV12-3 or TRBV12-4 and TRBJ2-1; D not certain. Trimming removed 5 bases from V and 12 bases from J, with 11 bases in between. CDR3 length: 11 residues. The CDR3 nucleotides read TGTGCCAGCAGTCCCCGGTTTTCGCAGTTCTTC. It specifies CASSPRFSQFF.

This clonotype was seen repeatedly, ten times or more. The chain has TRBV19 and TRBJ2-1; a weak D match, TRBD1 (5 bases). Trimming removed 2 bases from V and 6 bases from J, with 14 bases in between. Germline V lookup: CDR1 LNHDA, CDR2 SQIVND (reference sequence). The CDR3 has 15 residues. CDR3 amino acids: CASSILGSRVNEQFF. The DNA of the CDR3 is TGTGCCAGTAGTATATTGGGGTCCAGGGTCAATGAGCAGTTCTTC.

The V and J genes are TRBV5-6 and TRBJ2-2; no definite D call. The CDR3 is made up of 14 amino acids. Between the trimmed V and J ends, which lost 2 bases and 4 bases, there was a span of 9 bases. Per the germline V gene, CDR1 is SGHDT and CDR2 is YYEEEE. The CDR3 spells CASSFISGTGELFF. The CDR3 DNA sequence: TGTGCCAGCAGCTTTATATCGGGCACCGGGGAGCTGTTTTTT.

This clonotype was counted at least ten times. This chain joins TRBV5-4 and TRBJ2-2; 8 nucleotides match TRBD1. The CDR3 extends over 15 amino acids. V lost 5 bases, J lost 5 bases, and 8 bases stayed unmatched. The germline V gene encodes CDR1 SGHNT and CDR2 YYREEE (reference sequence). The CDR3: CASSSDRGPTGELFF. The CDR3 DNA follows: TGTGCCAGCAGTTCCGACAGGGGTCCGACCGGGGAGCTGTTTTTT.

This clonotype showed up many times. The chain couples TRBV19 to TRBJ2-7, with D uncertain. Trimming removed 3 bases at V and 1 base at J, with 10 bases between. The CDR3 extends over 14 amino acids. Germline CDR1 is LNHDA and CDR2 is SQIVND (reference sequence). The CDR3 loop is CASSIETRSYEQYF. CDR3 nucleotides: TGTGCCAGTAGTATTGAGACGAGGTCCTACGAGCAGTACTTC.

This clonotype was counted only a few times. This chain joins TRBV6-1 and TRBJ2-7; a weak D match, TRBD1 (5 bases). The length of the CDR3 is 13 residues. V lost 1 base and J 4 bases, leaving 8 bases between the germline ends. Germline CDR1 is MNHNS and CDR2 is SASEGT. The CDR3 coding sequence is TGTGCCAGCAGTGAAGATGACAGATACGAGCAGTACTTC. Translated, it gives CASSEDDRYEQYF.

This clonotype was seen repeatedly, ten times or more. This chain's CDR3 is CASSLARDRNTGELFF. The CDR3, as DNA: TGTGCCAGCAGCTTAGCGAGGGACAGGAACACCGGGGAGCTGTTTTTT. The genes are TRBV7-9 and TRBJ2-2, with 7 bases aligning to TRBD1. Germline trimming cut 0 bases from V and 1 base from J; bases unmatched to any gene: 2. The V gene's germline CDR1 is SEHNR and CDR2 FQNEAQ (reference sequence). The CDR3 extends over 16 amino acids. Full variable domain (remainder filled in from reference TRBV7-9 and TRBJ2-2): DTGVSQNPRHKITKRGQNVTFRCDPISEHNRLYWYRQTLGQGPEFLTYFQNEAQLEKSRLLSDRFSAERPKGSFSTLEIQRTEQGDSAMYLCASSLARDRNTGELFFGEGSRLTVL.

A word on this clonotype: A junction boundary mismatches the germline segment, possibly from a read error. The J gene is TRBJ1-1, the V gene TRBV25-1; D perhaps matches TRBD1 (6 bases). The CDR3 spans 16 residues. Germline CDR1 is MGHDK and CDR2 is SYGVNS. In DNA, the CDR3 is TGTGCCAGTAGTGCAAGCGGGGGGCGAGAAAACACTGAAGCTTTCTTT. Its protein product is CASSASGGRENTEAFF.

At least ten counts were recorded for this clonotype. In nucleotides, the CDR3 is TGTGCCAGCAGTTTAGAGGAGAGGACTAGCTACGAGCAGTACTTC. Amino acids: CASSLEERTSYEQYF. The chain employs TRBV28 and TRBJ2-7; 7 bases match TRBD2. CDR3 length equals 15 residues. J was trimmed by 3 bases and V by 2 bases; bases with no gene match: 7. Germline V gives CDR1 MDHEN, CDR2 SYDVKM.